Below, 11 T cell receptor beta chains from the same sample are listed, as sequenced in a study of glioma-infiltrating T cells. Amplification of TCR alpha and beta CDR3 regions from RNA used iRepertoire nested multiplex PCR. Via MiXCR, TCRdb re-called the multiplex PCR reads, giving one row per CDR3 protein. The sample consists of around 97,000 distinct CDR3 sequences, around 30% of them appearing once. The sample taken for sequencing was glioma tissue, nonneoplastic brain tissue, or PBMCs (not recorded which). The receptors stem from a human donor with low-grade glioma or glioblastoma, undergoing nonglioma brain surgery, or in good health (not recorded which).

This rearrangement joins TRBV12-3 or TRBV12-4 to TRBJ2-5; TRBD2 is a possible D gene (7 bases). The CDR3 consists of 13 residues. Trimming removed 8 bases from V and 3 bases from J, with 13 bases in between. CDR3 DNA sequence: TGTGCCAGCCTTGGGGGGGCCAAAGAGACCCAGTACTTC. Its protein is CASLGGAKETQYF.

Turning to this clonotype: A clone one base away is much larger, so this may be a read error. Given the absence of the conserved phenylalanine or tryptophan at the CDR3 end, a read error is likely. This sequence joins TRBV6-5 and TRBJ2-5; the D gene could be TRBD1 or TRBD2 (5 bases each). The CDR3 length is 14 residues. Germline loops: CDR1 MNHEY, CDR2 SVGAGI. V lost 8 bases, J lost 3 bases, and 16 bases lay in between. In DNA, the CDR3 is TGTGCCAGCTCTGGGGCCCGAGGGGAAGAGACCCAGTACCTC. Residues: CASSGARGEETQYL.

The gene calls are TRBV9 and TRBJ1-6, with D possibly TRBD1 on 5 matching bases. The CDR3 consists of 12 residues. Deletions cut 2 bases from V and 10 bases from J, with 7 bases between. Germline V gene lookup returns CDR1 SGDLS and CDR2 YYNGEE. DNA of the CDR3: TGTGCCAGCAGCGTGGGGGAGTCACCCCTCCACTTT. Protein: CASSVGESPLHF.

The table lists this clonotype with a few counts. This chain uses TRBV30 with TRBJ2-7; D may be TRBD2 (6 bases). Germline lookup yields CDR1 GTSNPN and CDR2 SVGIG (reference sequence). V lost 5 bases, J lost 7 bases, and 15 bases lay in between. This CDR3 contains 12 residues. This chain's CDR3 is CAWGRDSQEQYF. The CDR3 DNA is TGTGCCTGGGGCCGGGACTCCCAGGAGCAGTACTTC.

Only one count was recorded for this clonotype. With a much larger clone just one base away, this may be a read error. This chain uses TRBV28 with TRBJ2-3; perhaps TRBD2 as D (5 bases). This CDR3 region has 16 residues. Germline lookup yields CDR1 MDHEN and CDR2 SYDVKM. CDR3: CASTIKGAEITDTKYF. The CDR3 bases are TGTGCCAGCACCATTAAGGGAGCGGAGATTACAGATACGAAGTATTTT.

In this sample, this clonotype turned up a few times. The chain couples TRBV9 to TRBJ2-3; 7 nucleotides match TRBD1. CDR1 SGDLS and CDR2 YYNGEE come from the germline V gene. With 4 bases clipped from V and 4 bases from J, the junction kept 9 bases outside the gene matches. There are 15 residues in the CDR3. CDR3 amino acids: CASSPWEGGSDTQYF. In nucleotides, the CDR3 is TGTGCCAGCAGCCCCTGGGAAGGGGGCTCAGATACGCAGTATTTT.

The V and J genes are TRBV11-1 and TRBJ2-7; 8 nucleotides agree with TRBD1. Germline-derived CDR1 and CDR2 are SGHAT and FQDESV (reference sequence). The CDR3 sequence is 16 residues long. J gave up 1 base and V 7 bases, and 12 bases lay outside the gene matches. CDR3: CASTLSPGQGSYEQYF. CDR3 DNA: TGTGCCAGCACCCTATCCCCAGGACAGGGATCCTACGAGCAGTACTTC.

The sample holds many counts of this clonotype. The gene calls are TRBV7-2 and TRBJ1-1; maybe TRBD1 (5 bases). Per germline, CDR1 SGHTA and CDR2 FQGNSA. The V and J ends lost 1 base and 8 bases respectively, with 14 bases between them. This CDR3 has 14 amino acids. CDR3 nucleotides: TGTGCCAGCAGCTTAGTCTCAGGGTTGCGAGAAGCTTTCTTT. Translating it yields CASSLVSGLREAFF. The entire variable domain, with the rest obtained from reference TRBV7-2 and TRBJ1-1, is as follows: GAGVSQSPSNKVTEKGKDVELRCDPISGHTALYWYRQSLGQGLEFLIYFQGNSAPDKSGLPSDRFSAERTGGSVSTLTIQRTQQEDSAVYLCASSLVSGLREAFFGQGTRLTVV.

The chain couples TRBV19 to TRBJ1-1; no clear D. Germline V CDR1 and CDR2: LNHDA, SQIVND (reference sequence). With 8 bases removed from V and 5 bases from J, the gap between germline ends came to 15 bases. This CDR3 contains 13 residues. The DNA of the CDR3 is TGTGCCAGTGTCGCGGGGAGGAAAACTGAAGCTTTCTTT. This gives the protein CASVAGRKTEAFF.

This clonotype was observed a few times. The V gene is TRBV11-3, the J gene TRBJ2-3; the D gene is possibly TRBD2 (6 bases). Germline values: CDR1 SGHNT, CDR2 YENEEA. Trimming cost V 1 base and J 4 bases, with 9 bases left between them. This CDR3 is 14 amino acids long. The CDR3 DNA reads TGTGCCAGCAGCTTAGGGAGGGGAGCAGATACGCAGTATTTT. It codes for CASSLGRGADTQYF.

V gene TRBV29-1 combines with J gene TRBJ2-3, with D hard to call. Trimming cost V 7 bases and J 1 base, with 9 bases left between them. The CDR3 is 12 amino acids. Germline-derived CDR1 and CDR2 are SQVTM and ANQGSEA. CDR3 in amino acids: CSEKTRTDTQYF. CDR3 sequence (DNA): TGCAGCGAAAAGACCCGCACAGATACGCAGTATTTT.